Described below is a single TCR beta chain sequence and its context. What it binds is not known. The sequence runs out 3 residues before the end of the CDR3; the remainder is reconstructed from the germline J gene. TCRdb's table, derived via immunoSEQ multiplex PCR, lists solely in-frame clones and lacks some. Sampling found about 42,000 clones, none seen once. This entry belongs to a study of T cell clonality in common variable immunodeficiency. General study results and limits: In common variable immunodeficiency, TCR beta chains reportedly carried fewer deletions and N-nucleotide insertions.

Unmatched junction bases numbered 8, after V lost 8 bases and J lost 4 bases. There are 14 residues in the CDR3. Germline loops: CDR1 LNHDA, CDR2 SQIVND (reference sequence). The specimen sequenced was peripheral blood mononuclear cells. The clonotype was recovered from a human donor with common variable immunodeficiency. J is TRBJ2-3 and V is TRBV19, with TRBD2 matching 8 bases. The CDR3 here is CASRPGLEADTQYF. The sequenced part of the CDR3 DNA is TGTGCCAGTCGACCGGGACTAGAGGCAGATACG.